This TCR beta chain was documented in a study of Ad26.COV2.S vaccination and SARS-CoV-2 variants. Specified treatment: roughly 19 received Ad26.COV2.S at low or high dose, single or two shots; 5 received placebo; per-sample allocation not given. Repertoires come from day 63 after the first vaccine or placebo injection. Libraries were prepared by immunoSEQ multiplex PCR; TCRdb keeps only in-frame clonotypes and omits some of them. The sample records 300,000 to 500,000 clones, less than 90% being singletons. The sequenced sample was peripheral blood, obtained in a trial of Ad26.COV2.S vaccine versus placebo. This receptor was taken from a person between 18 and 60 years old who received the Ad26.COV2.S COVID-19 vaccine or a placebo.

The DNA for the CDR3 is TGTGCCAGCAGTGAATTGCTGCGGAACACTGAAGCTTTCTTT. Residues: CASSELLRNTEAFF. The chain recombines TRBV6-1 with TRBJ1-1; D not resolved. The germline V and J ends were trimmed by 2 bases and 1 base, with 8 bases remaining between them. This CDR3 is 14 amino acids long. In germline, CDR1 is MNHNS, CDR2 SASEGT.